This T cell receptor beta chain was sequenced during a study of cytomegalovirus exposure and HLA in healthy donors. PCR primers comprised 60 Vbeta and 13 Jbeta primers. In the source study's methods: Counted up in a later analysis, unique TCR beta chains came to some 75 million, with about 9.9 million shared. The protocol was immunoSEQ multiplex PCR, while the TCRdb copy is restricted to in-frame clones and leaves out a portion. V and J calls plus clone size are reproduced from that table; the DNA served to infer D and trimming. The sample has more than 95,000 clones; approximately 81% are singletons. Findings and caveats of the study: Among the CMV-associated chains, a few were confirmed in vitro as specific for CMV antigens. Reports indicated that the classifier achieved high specificity and sensitivity in diagnosing cytomegalovirus status. Later, an analysis showed that TCR beta chains associated with HLA were more clonally expanded than others that were equally common.

About this clone: Antigen unknown.

V lost 3 bases and J lost 15, with 15 bases in between. This CDR3 has 12 residues. The germline CDR1 and CDR2 sequences are SEHNR and FQNEAQ (reference sequence). V is TRBV7-9 and J is TRBJ2-1; a possible D gene is TRBD1 (5 bases). The sequence was obtained from a young man in good health and CMV-seropositive. The sequenced material came from PBMCs. Here the CDR3 DNA reads TGTGCCAGCAGCTTTAATACAGGATTACCGTTCTTC. It specifies CASSFNTGLPFF.